This TCR beta chain was recovered during a study of tumor and adjacent non-tumor tissue in lung cancer. Study-wide points: Tumor tissue had significantly higher TCR diversity than normal lung.

The library came from three nested PCR rounds adapted from ARM-PCR protocols. TCRdb itself ran the multiplex PCR reads through MiXCR, one entry per CDR3 protein. The sample carries fewer than 100,000 distinct CDR3 sequences, 65% to 80% recorded once. The template was RNA from unsorted bulk tissue. The normal lung tissue was taken more than 3 cm from the tumor edge. Notes on this clonotype: The target antigen is unknown. A read error may be the cause here, since a much bigger clone is one base away.

The clonotype comes from a woman in her 50s with non-small cell lung cancer. The sequenced sample was distant non-tumor lung tissue.

In nucleotides, the CDR3 is TGTGTCAGCAGCGGGACCGCAAACATTCAGTACTTC. Its protein is CVSSGTANIQYF. The rearrangement uses TRBV28 and TRBJ2-4, with TRBD2 matching 7 bases. The germline V gene encodes CDR1 MDHEN and CDR2 SYDVKM. This CDR3 is 12 amino acids long.